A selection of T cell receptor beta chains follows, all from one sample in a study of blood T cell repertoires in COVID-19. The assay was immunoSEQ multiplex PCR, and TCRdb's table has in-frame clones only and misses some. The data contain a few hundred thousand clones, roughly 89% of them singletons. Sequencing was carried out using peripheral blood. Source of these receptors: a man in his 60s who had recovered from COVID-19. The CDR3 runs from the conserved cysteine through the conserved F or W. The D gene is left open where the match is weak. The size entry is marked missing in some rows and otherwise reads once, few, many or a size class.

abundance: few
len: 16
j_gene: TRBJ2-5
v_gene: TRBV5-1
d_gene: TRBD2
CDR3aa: CASSSGLAGAQETQYF
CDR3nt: TGCGCCAGCAGCTCGGGACTAGCGGGGGCCCAAGAGACCCAGTACTTC

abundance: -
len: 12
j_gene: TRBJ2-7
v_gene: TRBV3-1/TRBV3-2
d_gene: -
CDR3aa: CASSQEGREQYF
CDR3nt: TGTGCCAGCAGCCAAGAAGGGAGAGAGCAGTACTTC

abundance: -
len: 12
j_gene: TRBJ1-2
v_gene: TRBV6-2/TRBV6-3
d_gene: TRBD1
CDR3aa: CASSPADRASTF
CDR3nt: TGTGCCAGCAGTCCCGCGGACAGGGCGTCCACCTTC

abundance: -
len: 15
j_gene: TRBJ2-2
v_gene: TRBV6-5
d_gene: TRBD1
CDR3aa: CASSWSGGASGELFF
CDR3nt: TGTGCCAGCAGTTGGTCAGGGGGCGCATCCGGGGAGCTGTTTTTT

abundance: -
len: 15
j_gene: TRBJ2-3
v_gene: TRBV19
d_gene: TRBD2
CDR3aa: CASSAASGNTDTQYF
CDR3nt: TGTGCCAGTAGTGCGGCTAGCGGAAACACAGATACGCAGTATTTT

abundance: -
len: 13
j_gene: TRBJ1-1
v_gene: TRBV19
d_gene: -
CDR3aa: CASITQGNTEAFF
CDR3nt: TGTGCCAGTATCACCCAGGGGAACACTGAAGCTTTCTTT

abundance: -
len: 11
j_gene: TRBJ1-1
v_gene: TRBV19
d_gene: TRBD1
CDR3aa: CASGTGAEAFF
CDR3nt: TGTGCCAGTGGGACAGGGGCTGAAGCTTTCTTT

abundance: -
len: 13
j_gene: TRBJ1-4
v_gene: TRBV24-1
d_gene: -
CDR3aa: CATHRTTNEKLFF
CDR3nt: TGTGCCACCCACAGAACTACTAATGAAAAACTGTTTTTT

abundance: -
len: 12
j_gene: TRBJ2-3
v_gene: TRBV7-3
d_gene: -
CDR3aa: CASSLIADTQYF
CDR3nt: TGTGCCAGCAGCTTAATCGCAGATACGCAGTATTTT

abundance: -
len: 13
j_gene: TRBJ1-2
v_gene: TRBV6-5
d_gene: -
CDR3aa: CASSYDRNYGYTF
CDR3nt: TGTGCCAGCAGTTATGACAGAAACTATGGCTACACCTTC

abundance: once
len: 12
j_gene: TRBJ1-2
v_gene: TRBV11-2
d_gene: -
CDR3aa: CASSLQLYGYTF
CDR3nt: TGTGCCAGCAGCCTCCAACTCTATGGCTACACCTTC

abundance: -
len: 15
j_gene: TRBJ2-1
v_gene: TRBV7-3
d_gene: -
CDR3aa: CASSLRPSAGNEQFF
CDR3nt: TGTGCCAGCAGCTTAAGGCCTAGCGCTGGGAATGAGCAGTTCTTC

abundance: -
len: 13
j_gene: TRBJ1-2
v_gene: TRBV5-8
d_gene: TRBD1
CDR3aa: CASSRTGHYGYTF
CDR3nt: TGTGCCAGCAGCCGGACAGGGCACTATGGCTACACCTTC

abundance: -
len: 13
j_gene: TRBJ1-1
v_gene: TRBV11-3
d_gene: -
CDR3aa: CASAPRGNTEAFF
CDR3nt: TGTGCCAGCGCTCCTCGGGGGAACACTGAAGCTTTCTTT

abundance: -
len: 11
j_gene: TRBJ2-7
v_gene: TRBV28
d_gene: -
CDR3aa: CASSSLDIEYF
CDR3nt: TGTGCCAGCAGTTCTCTGGACATTGAGTACTTC

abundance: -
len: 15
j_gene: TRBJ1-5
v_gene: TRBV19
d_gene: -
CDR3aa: CASATSGLGNQPQHF
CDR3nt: TGTGCCAGTGCGACCTCAGGGTTAGGCAATCAGCCCCAGCATTTT

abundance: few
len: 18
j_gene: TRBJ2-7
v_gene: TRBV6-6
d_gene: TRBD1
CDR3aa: CASSPSGGQGTPLYEQYF
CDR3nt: TGTGCCAGCAGTCCCTCCGGGGGACAGGGAACCCCCTTGTACGAGCAGTACTTC

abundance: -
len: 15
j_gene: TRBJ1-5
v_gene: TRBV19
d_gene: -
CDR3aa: CASDVGMYSNQPQHF
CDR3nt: TGTGCCAGTGATGTGGGCATGTATAGCAATCAGCCCCAGCATTTT

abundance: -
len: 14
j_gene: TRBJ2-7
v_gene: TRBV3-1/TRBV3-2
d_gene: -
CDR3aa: CASSQEGVGYEQYF
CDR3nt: TGTGCCAGCAGCCAAGAAGGGGTGGGCTACGAGCAGTACTTC

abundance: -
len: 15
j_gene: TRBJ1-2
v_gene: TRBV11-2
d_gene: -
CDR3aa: CASANAEEGLYGYTF
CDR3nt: TGTGCCAGCGCCAACGCGGAAGAGGGTCTCTATGGCTACACCTTC

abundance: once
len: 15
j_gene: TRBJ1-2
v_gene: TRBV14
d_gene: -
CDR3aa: CASSQRTTGTGGYTF
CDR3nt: TGTGCCAGCAGCCAGCGTACGACAGGCACAGGGGGCTACACCTTC

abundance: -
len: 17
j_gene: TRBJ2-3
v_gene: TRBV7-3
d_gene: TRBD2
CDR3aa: CASSVDSSGASTDTQYF
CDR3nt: TGTGCCAGCAGCGTAGACTCTAGCGGTGCTAGCACAGATACGCAGTATTTT

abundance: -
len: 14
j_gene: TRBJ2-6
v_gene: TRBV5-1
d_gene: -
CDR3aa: CASTETDGANVLTF
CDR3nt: TGCGCCAGCACGGAGACAGATGGGGCCAACGTCCTGACTTTC

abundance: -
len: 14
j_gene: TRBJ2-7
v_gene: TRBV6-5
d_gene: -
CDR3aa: CASSYSMSSDEQYF
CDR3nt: TGTGCCAGCAGTTACTCGATGTCTAGCGACGAGCAGTACTTC

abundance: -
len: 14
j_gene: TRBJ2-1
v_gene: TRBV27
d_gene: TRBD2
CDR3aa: CASRRAGGKNEQFF
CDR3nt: TGTGCCAGCAGGAGAGCGGGAGGAAAGAATGAGCAGTTCTTC

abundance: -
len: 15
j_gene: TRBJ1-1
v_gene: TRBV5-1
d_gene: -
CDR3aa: CASSLQKTGNTEAFF
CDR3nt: TGCGCCAGCAGCTTGCAAAAGACAGGGAACACTGAAGCTTTCTTT

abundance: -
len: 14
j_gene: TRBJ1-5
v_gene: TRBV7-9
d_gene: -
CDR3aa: CASSQSAGNQPQHF
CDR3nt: TGTGCCAGCAGCCAATCGGCGGGAAATCAGCCCCAGCATTTT

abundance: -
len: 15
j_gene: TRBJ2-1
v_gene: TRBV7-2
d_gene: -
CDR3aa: CASSLAAPTGAEQFF
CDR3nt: TGTGCCAGCAGCTTAGCAGCGCCAACTGGGGCTGAGCAGTTCTTC

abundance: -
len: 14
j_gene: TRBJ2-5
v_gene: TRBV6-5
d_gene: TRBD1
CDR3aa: CASRAQGSGETQYF
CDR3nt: TGTGCCAGCAGGGCACAGGGGTCCGGCGAGACCCAGTACTTC

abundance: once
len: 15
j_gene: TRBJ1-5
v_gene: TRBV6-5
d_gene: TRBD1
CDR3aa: CASSYSGQGWQPQHF
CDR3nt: TGTGCCAGCAGTTACTCCGGACAGGGGTGGCAGCCCCAGCATTTT

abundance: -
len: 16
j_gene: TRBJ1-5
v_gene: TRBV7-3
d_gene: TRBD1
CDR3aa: CASSLSGQGGNQPQHF
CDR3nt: TGTGCCAGCAGCTTAAGCGGACAGGGAGGCAATCAGCCCCAGCATTTT

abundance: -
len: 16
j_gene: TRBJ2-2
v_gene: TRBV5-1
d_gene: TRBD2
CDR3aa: CASSPEGAGGPGELFF
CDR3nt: TGCGCCAGCAGCCCGGAAGGAGCGGGGGGGCCCGGGGAGCTGTTTTTT

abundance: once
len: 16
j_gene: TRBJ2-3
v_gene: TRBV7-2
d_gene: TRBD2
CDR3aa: CASSLSLAGTTDTQYF
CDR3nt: TGTGCCAGCAGCTTAAGCCTAGCGGGAACCACAGATACGCAGTATTTT

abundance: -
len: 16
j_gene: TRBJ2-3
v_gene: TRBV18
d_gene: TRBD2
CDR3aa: CASSPGGSGGTDTQYF
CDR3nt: TGTGCCAGCTCGCCCGGGGGAAGCGGGGGTACAGATACGCAGTATTTT

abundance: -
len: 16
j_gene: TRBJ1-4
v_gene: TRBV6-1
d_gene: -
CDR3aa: CASSELKGQAGEKLFF
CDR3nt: TGTGCCAGCAGTGAACTGAAGGGCCAGGCGGGTGAAAAACTGTTTTTT

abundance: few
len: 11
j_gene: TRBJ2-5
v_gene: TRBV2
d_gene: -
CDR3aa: CASTQQETQYF
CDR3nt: TGTGCCAGCACACAGCAAGAGACCCAGTACTTC

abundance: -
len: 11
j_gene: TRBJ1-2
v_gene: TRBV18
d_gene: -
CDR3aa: CASATGYGYTF
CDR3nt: TGTGCCAGCGCCACAGGTTATGGCTACACCTTC

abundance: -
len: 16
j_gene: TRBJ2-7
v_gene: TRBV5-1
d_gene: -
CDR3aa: CASSLNKRVSSYEQYF
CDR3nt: TGCGCCAGCAGCTTGAATAAGCGGGTGAGCTCCTACGAGCAGTACTTC

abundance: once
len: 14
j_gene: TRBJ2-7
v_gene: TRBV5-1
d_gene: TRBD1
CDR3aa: CASSSGTGRSEQYF
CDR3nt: TGCGCCAGCAGCTCTGGGACAGGGAGGAGCGAGCAGTACTTC

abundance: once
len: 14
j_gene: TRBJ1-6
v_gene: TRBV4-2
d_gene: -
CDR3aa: CASSQGGGLNPLHF
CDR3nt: TGTGCCAGCAGCCAAGGAGGCGGCCTCAACCCCCTCCACTTT

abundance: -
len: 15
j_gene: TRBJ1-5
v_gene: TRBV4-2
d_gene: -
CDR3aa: CASSPQSFSNQPQHF
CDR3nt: TGTGCCAGCAGCCCCCAGTCGTTTAGCAATCAGCCCCAGCATTTT

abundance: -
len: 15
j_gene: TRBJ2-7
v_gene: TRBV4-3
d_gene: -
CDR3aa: CASSQDIGRAYEQYF
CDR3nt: TGCGCCAGCAGCCAAGATATCGGCAGGGCGTACGAGCAGTACTTC

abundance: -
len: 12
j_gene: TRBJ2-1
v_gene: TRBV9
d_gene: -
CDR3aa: CASSPRENEQFF
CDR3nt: TGTGCCAGCAGCCCCCGAGAAAATGAGCAGTTCTTC

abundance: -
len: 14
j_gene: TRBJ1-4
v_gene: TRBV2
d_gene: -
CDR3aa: CASSQDTPREKLFF
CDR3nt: TGTGCCAGCAGTCAGGACACCCCAAGGGAAAAACTGTTTTTT

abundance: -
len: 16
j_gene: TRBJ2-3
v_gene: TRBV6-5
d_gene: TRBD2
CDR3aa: CASSYLGGGLTDTQYF
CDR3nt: TGTGCCAGCAGTTACTTGGGCGGGGGGCTCACAGATACGCAGTATTTT

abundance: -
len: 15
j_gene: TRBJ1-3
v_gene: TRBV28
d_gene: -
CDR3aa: CASSLYTSGGNTIYF
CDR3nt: TGTGCCAGCAGTTTATATACCTCGGGGGGAAACACCATATATTTT

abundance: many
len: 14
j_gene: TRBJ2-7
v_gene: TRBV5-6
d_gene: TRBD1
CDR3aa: CASSSTGAVHEQYF
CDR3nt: TGTGCCAGCAGCTCTACAGGGGCTGTCCACGAGCAGTACTTC

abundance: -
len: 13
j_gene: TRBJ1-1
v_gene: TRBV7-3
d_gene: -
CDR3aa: CASSLEGVGEAFF
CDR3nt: TGTGCCAGCAGCTTAGAGGGAGTGGGTGAAGCTTTCTTT

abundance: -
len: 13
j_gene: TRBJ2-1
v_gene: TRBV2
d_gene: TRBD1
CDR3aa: CASSKDRFNEQFF
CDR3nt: TGTGCCAGCAGTAAGGACAGGTTCAATGAGCAGTTCTTC

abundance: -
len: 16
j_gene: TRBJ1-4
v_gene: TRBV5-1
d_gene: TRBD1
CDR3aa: CASRTTGAGGHEKLFF
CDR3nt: TGCGCCAGCAGAACGACAGGGGCTGGGGGACATGAAAAACTGTTTTTT

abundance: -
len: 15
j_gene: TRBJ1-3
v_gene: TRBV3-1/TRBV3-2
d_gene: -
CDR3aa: CASSLRVTSGNTIYF
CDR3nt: TGTGCCAGCAGCCTGCGCGTTACCTCTGGAAACACCATATATTTT

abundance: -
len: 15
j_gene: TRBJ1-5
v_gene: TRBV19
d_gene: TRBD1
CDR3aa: CATTQDRASNQPQHF
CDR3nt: TGTGCCACCACCCAGGACAGGGCCTCCAATCAGCCCCAGCATTTT

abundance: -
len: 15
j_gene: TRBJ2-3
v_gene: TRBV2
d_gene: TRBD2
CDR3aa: CASSGTSRISDTQYF
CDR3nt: TGTGCCAGCAGTGGGACTAGCAGAATTTCAGATACGCAGTATTTT

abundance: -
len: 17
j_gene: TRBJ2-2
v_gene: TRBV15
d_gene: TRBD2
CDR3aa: CATSRRLAGGNTGELFF
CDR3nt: TGTGCCACCAGCAGACGACTAGCGGGGGGGAACACCGGGGAGCTGTTTTTT

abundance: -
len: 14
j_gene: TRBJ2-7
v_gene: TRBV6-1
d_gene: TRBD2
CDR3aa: CASSDSGRGYEQYF
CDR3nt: TGTGCCAGCAGTGATAGCGGGAGGGGCTACGAGCAGTACTTC

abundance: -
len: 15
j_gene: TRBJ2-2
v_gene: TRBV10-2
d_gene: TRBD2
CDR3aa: CASRRAGGGTGELFF
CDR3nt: TGCGCCAGCAGGAGAGCGGGGGGGGGAACCGGGGAGCTGTTTTTT

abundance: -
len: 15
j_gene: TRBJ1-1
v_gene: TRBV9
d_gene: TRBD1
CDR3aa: CASSARQGARTEAFF
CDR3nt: TGTGCCAGCAGCGCCCGCCAGGGGGCTAGGACTGAAGCTTTCTTT

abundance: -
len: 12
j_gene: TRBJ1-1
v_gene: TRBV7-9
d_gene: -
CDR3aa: CASSLDQTEAFF
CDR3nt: TGTGCCAGCAGCTTAGACCAGACTGAAGCTTTCTTT